The clone carrying this T cell receptor (beta chain) was counted many times. As yet, its antigen is unknown. Authors of the study amplified TCR beta CDR3 regions from RNA transcripts. The HTBI set primed first-round TCR CDR3 RT-PCR. TCRdb called the multiplex PCR reads again in MiXCR, with one record for every CDR3 protein. The table has fewer than 250,000 distinct CDR3 sequences, approximately 16% seen once. Ophthalmopathy in the patients scored at least 3 on Clinical Activity Score and at least 4 on NOSPECS grade, lasting under 3 months. This specimen belongs to a study of T cells in Graves' hyperthyroidism and ophthalmopathy. The wider study: Before treatment of any kind, peripheral blood was taken at initial diagnosis. Study-level findings and limits: Also found in blood were most expanded thyroid clonotypes above 0.001. In validation, the model predicted ophthalmopathy. These predictions came a median roughly 6 months before onset.

This CDR3 is built from 10 residues. Germline values: CDR1 DFQATT, CDR2 SNEGSKA (reference sequence). Trimming pared 1 base from V and 10 bases from J, leaving 7 bases between. The material sequenced was blood. The J gene is TRBJ1-2, the V gene TRBV20-1; D remains unclear. This sequence was found in a woman aged 18-30 years with Graves' ophthalmopathy. The DNA of the CDR3 is TGCAGTGCTAGAGTGAGAGTCTACACCTTC. As protein: CSARVRVYTF.